This TCR beta chain was obtained from a study of chemoradiotherapy in HPV16-positive cancers. Study information: Candidate HPV-specific T-cell clones and common TCR motifs came from functional assays in a couple of HPV16-positive patients.

The assay was immunoSEQ multiplex PCR, and TCRdb's table has in-frame clones only and misses some. The table has about 8,200 clones, over 70% seen once. Points from the study as a whole: During treatment, candidate HPV-specific clones and E7-related motifs expanded in tumor.

Of note for this clone: As yet, its antigen is unknown.

The V end lost 4 bases, the J end lost 5 bases, and 12 bases lay between the germline ends. The CDR3 runs 13 residues. Germline values: CDR1 SGDLS, CDR2 YYNGEE. Over chemoradiotherapy, repertoires were sampled more than once. The TCR originated in a human donor with HPV-associated anogenital cancer. The source material was tumor tissue, sampled from a patient who underwent chemoradiotherapy. V gene TRBV9 combines with J gene TRBJ2-5; D unresolved. CDR3 region: CASSPYMEETQYF. For the CDR3, the DNA is TGTGCCAGCAGCCCCTACATGGAGGAGACCCAGTACTTC. The full variable domain, its missing parts supplied by reference TRBV9 and TRBJ2-5, is DSGVTQTPKHLITATGQRVTLRCSPRSGDLSVYWYQQSLDQGLQFLIQYYNGEERAKGNILERFSAQQFPDLHSELNLSSLELGDSALYFCASSPYMEETQYFGPGTRLLVL.